Below, 7 T cell receptor beta chains from the same sample are listed, as sequenced in a study of breast tumors, draining lymph nodes, adjacent tissues. TCRdb recomputed calls from the multiplex PCR reads with MiXCR, one row per CDR3 protein. The data hold around 130,000 distinct CDR3 sequences, with 21% observed a single time. Samples came from axillary lymph nodes draining the breast cancer. Sequenced sample: axillary lymph node tissue. The receptors come from a female donor with breast cancer. Some clones in this sample may be carry-over from other donors' samples.

A word on this clonotype: This may be a read error: a much more frequent sequence differs by one nucleotide. The genes are TRBV3-1 and TRBJ2-7; 9 bases are a match to TRBD2. Germline V gene lookup returns CDR1 LGHDT and CDR2 YNNKEL (reference sequence). This CDR3 has 16 residues. CDR3 residues: CASSSHSGGSSYVQYF. CDR3 in DNA: TGTGCCAGCAGCTCTCATAGCGGGGGCAGCTCCTACGTGCAGTACTTC.

At least ten counts were recorded for this clonotype. The chain carries TRBV28 and TRBJ2-1; D could derive from TRBD1 or TRBD2 (5 bases each). This CDR3 has 15 residues. Looked up from germline, CDR1 is MDHEN and CDR2 is SYDVKM. Trimming removed 4 bases from V and 7 bases from J, with 17 bases in between. CDR3 DNA: TGTGCCAGCAGTTCAATTCCGGGACGGACGAATGAGCAGTTCTTC. Encoded protein: CASSSIPGRTNEQFF.

On this clonotype: The junction differs from germline at one of its ends, possibly a read error. The chain combines TRBV7-9 with TRBJ1-4, with D perhaps TRBD1 (5 bases). Germline CDR1 reads SEHNR; CDR2 reads FQNEAQ (reference sequence). This CDR3 contains 18 residues. The CDR3 loop is CVSSHHRRSGTLNEKLFF. The DNA of the CDR3 is TGTGTCAGCAGCCACCACCGTCGTTCAGGGACCTTGAATGAAAAACTGTTTTTT.

As regards this clonotype: This could be a read error, since a much larger clone is one nucleotide away. The chain is built from TRBV6-1 and TRBJ2-7; tentative D call: TRBD2 (5 bases). The CDR3 covers 15 residues. Germline loops: CDR1 MNHNS, CDR2 SASEGT. CDR3 amino acids: CASSEGSSSIYKQYF. The CDR3 DNA follows: TGTGCCAGCAGTGAAGGATCTAGCAGCATCTACAAGCAGTACTTC.

Comment on this clonotype: A read error may explain this, as a much larger clone is one base away. The chain has TRBV6-1 and TRBJ2-7, with 9 positions matching TRBD1. The CDR3 is made up of 13 amino acids. Germline V gene lookup returns CDR1 MNHNS and CDR2 SASEGT. DNA of the CDR3: TGTGCCAGCAGTGAAGCGGAGTCCACAGGGGGCAGCTTC. Translated: CASSEAESTGGSF.

This clonotype was found many times. The CDR3, as DNA: TGTGCCAGTAGTGAACTGACCGGGACAGGGGGCCGTGAGCAGTTCTTC. Its translation: CASSELTGTGGREQFF. The gene calls are TRBV19 and TRBJ2-1; 12 bases agree with TRBD1. Germline trimming cut 5 bases from V and 9 bases from J; bases unmatched to any gene: 11. CDR3 length equals 16 residues. Germline CDR1 LNHDA, CDR2 SQIVND (reference sequence).

The V call is TRBV27, the J call TRBJ2-1; 8 positions agree with TRBD2. Trimming removed 2 bases from V and 7 bases from J; junction bases left unmatched: 4. The CDR3 length is 14 residues. CDR1 and CDR2 from the germline V gene are MNHEY and SMNVEV (reference sequence). The CDR3 sequence is CASSLSGRVNEQFF. The CDR3 coding sequence is TGTGCCAGCAGTTTAAGCGGGAGAGTGAATGAGCAGTTCTTC.